Each of the 16 T cell receptor beta chains below was sequenced from the same sample in a study of T-cell reconstitution after alpha-beta-depleted transplantation in children. During its preparation, the TCRbeta library received unique molecular identifiers. Via MiXCR, TCRdb re-called the PCR reads, giving one row per CDR3 protein. This repertoire shows about 980,000 distinct CDR3 sequences, 25% to 35% found once; its top ten account for about 28%. This specimen consisted of PBMCs, mostly from graft donor cells, obtained 360 days after TCRalphabeta/CD19-depleted stem cell transplant. The receptors shown here come from a boy in the first two years of life who had a stem cell transplant for SCID, so the T cells may come from the graft donor.

This chain uses TRBV4-1 with TRBJ2-3; D not certain. This CDR3 comprises 14 residues. Trimming removed 4 bases from V and 2 bases from J, with 10 bases in between. The germline V gene has CDR1 MGHRA and CDR2 YSYEKL. The CDR3 spells CASSRGTVTDTQYF. The CDR3 DNA is TGCGCCAGCAGCCGGGGAACGGTCACAGATACGCAGTATTTT.

This clonotype has just one count. J is TRBJ2-6 and V is TRBV5-6, with unresolved D. The CDR3 totals 16 residues. V was clipped by 0 bases and J by 0 bases, with 7 bases between them. Germline lookup yields CDR1 SGHDT and CDR2 YYEEEE. The CDR3 nucleotides are TGTGCCAGCAGCTTGGAGTGGAGCTCTGGGGCCAACGTCCTGACTTTC. It yields the protein CASSLEWSSGANVLTF.

This clonotype has a handful of counts. The rearrangement links TRBV28 to TRBJ2-3; D not resolved. The length of the CDR3 is 13 residues. Germline V lookup: CDR1 MDHEN, CDR2 SYDVKM. V lost 2 bases, J lost 3 bases, and 6 bases lay in between. This CDR3 is CASSLPTTDTQYF. CDR3 nucleotide sequence: TGTGCCAGCAGTTTACCGACTACAGATACGCAGTATTTT.

This clonotype came up a few times. The chain uses TRBV20-1 and TRBJ2-5; a weak D match, TRBD2 (7 bases). Trimming cost V 2 bases and J 2 bases, with 15 bases left between them. Germline CDR1 is DFQATT and CDR2 is SNEGSKA (reference sequence). This CDR3 spans 15 amino acids. The CDR3: CSARSGIGGQETQYF. The CDR3 bases are TGCAGTGCTAGAAGCGGGATAGGGGGGCAAGAGACCCAGTACTTC.

The chain has TRBV15 and TRBJ2-3; tentatively, D is TRBD2 (6 bases). V was cut by 2 bases and J by 3 bases, with 9 bases left in between. This CDR3 contains 14 residues. CDR1 is LNHNV, CDR2 YYDKDF, per germline (reference sequence). CDR3 in DNA: TGTGCCACCAGCAGACGTGCGGGGACAGATACGCAGTATTTT. Amino acid sequence: CATSRRAGTDTQYF.

This clonotype was found a few times. The chain uses TRBV7-9 and TRBJ2-1; maybe TRBD2 (5 bases). Germline-derived CDR1 and CDR2 are SEHNR and FQNEAQ (reference sequence). With 5 bases removed from V and 5 bases from J, the gap between germline ends came to 19 bases. CDR3 length equals 16 residues. The CDR3 is CASSPRVNKGDNEQFF. CDR3 bases: TGTGCCAGCAGCCCAAGGGTGAATAAGGGAGACAATGAGCAGTTCTTC. Full variable domain (remainder filled in from reference TRBV7-9 and TRBJ2-1): DTGVSQNPRHKITKRGQNVTFRCDPISEHNRLYWYRQTLGQGPEFLTYFQNEAQLEKSRLLSDRFSAERPKGSFSTLEIQRTEQGDSAMYLCASSPRVNKGDNEQFFGPGTRLTVL.

This clonotype occurred a few times. The chain joins TRBV15 to TRBJ2-2; D call uncertain. The length of the CDR3 is 14 residues. The germline V gene has CDR1 LNHNV and CDR2 YYDKDF (reference sequence). The V gene lost 4 bases and the J gene lost 5 bases, with 11 bases spanning the gap. CDR3 loop: CATSTLTRTGELFF. CDR3 DNA: TGTGCCACCAGCACCTTAACCCGGACCGGGGAGCTGTTTTTT.

V is TRBV5-1 and J is TRBJ2-1; D may be TRBD2 (7 bases). The V end was cut by 0 bases, the J end by 7 bases, with 17 bases between. This CDR3 has 16 amino acids. Germline lookup yields CDR1 SGHRS and CDR2 YFSETQ. The CDR3 nucleotides read TGCGCCAGCAGCTTGGCGGGGGGCGAATCCAGAAATGAGCAGTTCTTC. Its translation: CASSLAGGESRNEQFF.

This clonotype was seen many times. The genes are TRBV5-1 and TRBJ2-1; tentatively, D is TRBD2 (5 bases). Germline CDR1 SGHRS, CDR2 YFSETQ. The CDR3 has 15 residues. V lost 1 base, J lost 6 bases, and 14 bases lay in between. This chain's CDR3 is CASSLSLASINEQFF. In DNA, the CDR3 is TGCGCCAGCAGCTTGAGCCTAGCTTCGATCAATGAGCAGTTCTTC.

The sample holds a few counts of this clonotype. The gene calls are TRBV10-3 and TRBJ2-3; D may be TRBD2 (6 bases). V was pared by 10 bases and J by 4 bases, with 24 bases between. Germline-derived CDR1 and CDR2 are ENHRY and SYGVKD. This CDR3 comprises 16 residues. The CDR3 here is CATRAARGDAPDTQYF. The CDR3 nucleotides read TGTGCCACCCGGGCGGCTCGCGGGGACGCCCCAGATACGCAGTATTTT.

The chain couples TRBV2 to TRBJ2-2, with D perhaps TRBD1 (5 bases). The germline V gene has CDR1 SNHLY and CDR2 FYNNEI. The CDR3 totals 13 residues. The ends were cut back, 3 bases at V and 6 bases at J, with 8 bases in the middle. This CDR3 reads CASSEVRAGELFF. DNA of the CDR3: TGTGCCAGCAGTGAGGTCAGGGCCGGGGAGCTGTTTTTT.

This clonotype was detected only a few times. V and J are TRBV6-5 and TRBJ1-6; D is ambiguous. With 2 bases removed from V and 5 bases from J, the gap between germline ends came to 4 bases. The CDR3 loop spans 13 amino acids. The V gene's germline CDR1 is MNHEY and CDR2 SVGAGI. The CDR3: CASSYEDNSPLHF. The CDR3 DNA sequence: TGTGCCAGCAGTTACGAGGATAATTCACCCCTCCACTTT.

The rearrangement joins TRBV7-8 to TRBJ2-2; D is unresolved. Per the germline V gene, CDR1 is SGHVS and CDR2 is FQNEAQ. This CDR3 has 15 residues. V was shortened by 4 bases and J by 5 bases, with 14 bases between the two germline ends. The CDR3 region is CASSSREVRTGELFF. In DNA form, the CDR3 reads TGTGCCAGCAGCTCAAGGGAAGTCCGGACCGGGGAGCTGTTTTTT.

In its sample, this clonotype was seen a few times. The chain has TRBV15 and TRBJ2-7; D perhaps matches TRBD1 (6 bases). V was shortened by 1 base and J by 0 bases, with 10 bases between the two germline ends. This CDR3 region has 15 residues. The germline V gene has CDR1 LNHNV and CDR2 YYDKDF (reference sequence). CDR3 residues: CATSRGDKSSYEQYF. CDR3 in DNA: TGTGCCACCAGCAGAGGGGACAAGAGCTCCTACGAGCAGTACTTC. The full variable domain, its missing parts supplied by reference TRBV15 and TRBJ2-7, is DAMVIQNPRYQVTQFGKPVTLSCSQTLNHNVMYWYQQKSSQAPKLLFHYYDKDFNNEADTPDNFQSRRPNTSFCFLDIRSPGLGDTAMYLCATSRGDKSSYEQYFGPGTRLTVT.

The genes are TRBV5-5 and TRBJ1-2, with 9 bases matching TRBD1. Trimming cost V 4 bases and J 8 bases; bases outside gene matches: 12. CDR1 and CDR2 (germline): SGHKS, YYEKEE (reference sequence). CDR3 size: 15 residues. The CDR3 DNA sequence: TGTGCCAGCAGCGTCGTCCCGGGACAGGGTTGGGGCTACACCTTC. As protein: CASSVVPGQGWGYTF. Full variable domain (outside the CDR3, taken from reference TRBV5-5 and TRBJ1-2): DAGVTQSPTHLIKTRGQQVTLRCSPISGHKSVSWYQQVLGQGPQFIFQYYEKEERGRGNFPDRFSARQFPNYSSELNVNALLLGDSALYLCASSVVPGQGWGYTFGSGTRLTVV.

The V and J genes are TRBV4-3 and TRBJ2-5, with TRBD1 matching 9 bases. The V and J ends lost 2 bases and 4 bases, in that order; junction bases with no gene match: 5. The CDR3 runs 15 residues. In germline, CDR1 is LGHNA, CDR2 YSLEER. The CDR3 DNA sequence: TGCGCCAGCAGCCAACATTTGGACAGGGGAGAGACCCAGTACTTC. It yields the protein CASSQHLDRGETQYF.